This passage covers 17 T cell receptor beta chains from one sample sequenced in a study of CD4 T cells in relation to SARS-CoV-2 and coronaviruses. This table comes from immunoSEQ multiplex PCR, and its TCRdb copy is limited to in-frame clones, with some not included. The top ten clones hold 15% to 20% of a sample with around 20,000 clones, just under 70% of them seen once. Unexposed donor CD4+ T cells date from 2011-2018, before the COVID-19 pandemic. After about ten days of culture, CD4+ T cells were isolated. These receptors have no known antigen. Sequencing input: CD4+ T cells from PBMCs, cultured in vitro. These receptor sequences come from a human donor in good health.

The V gene is TRBV6-5, the J gene TRBJ1-1; no clear D gene. CDR1 and CDR2 from the germline V gene are MNHEY and SVGAGI. Deletions cut 4 bases from V and 11 bases from J, with 20 bases between. CDR3 length: 14 residues. The CDR3 DNA reads as TGTGCCAGCAGTTCCAACTTTCCCCCCCAAGGGGCTTTCTTT. Translated: CASSSNFPPQGAFF.

This chain's CDR3 is CASSWTSGNTDTQYF. DNA of the CDR3: TGCGCCAGCAGCTGGACTAGCGGGAACACAGATACGCAGTATTTT. The chain employs TRBV5-1 and TRBJ2-3, with TRBD2 matching 12 bases. The germline V gene encodes CDR1 SGHRS and CDR2 YFSETQ. V lost 3 bases, J lost 2 bases, and 1 base stayed unmatched. This CDR3 comprises 15 residues.

The CDR3 DNA follows: TGTGCCAGCAGTGGACCGTTAAGCAATCAGCCCCAGCATTTT. Its translation: CASSGPLSNQPQHF. V and J are TRBV2 and TRBJ1-5; D is uncertain. The V gene lost 4 bases and the J gene lost 1 base, with 8 bases spanning the gap. This CDR3 has 14 amino acids. Germline V CDR1 and CDR2: SNHLY, FYNNEI.

This sequence joins TRBV3-1 (or the pseudogene TRBV3-2) and TRBJ2-7; the D gene could be TRBD1 or TRBD2 (5 bases each). V gave up 1 base and J gave up 6 bases, with 10 bases separating them. CDR3 size: 13 residues. From germline, CDR1 is LGHDT and CDR2 YNNKEL (reference sequence). The CDR3 coding sequence is TGTGCCAGCAGCCAAGGTTATGGGGGCGAGCAGTACTTC. Protein sequence: CASSQGYGGEQYF.

V gene TRBV5-6 combines with J gene TRBJ2-3; TRBD2 agrees at 10 bases. Germline V gene data show CDR1 as SGHDT and CDR2 as YYEEEE. V trimming: 1 base; J trimming: 3 bases; junction bases outside the gene matches: 2. The CDR3 spans 15 residues. This CDR3 is CASSLRTSGTDTQYF. The CDR3 coding sequence is TGTGCCAGCAGCTTGCGGACTAGCGGAACAGATACGCAGTATTTT.

The rearrangement links TRBV18 to TRBJ2-5; possible D gene TRBD2, 6 bases. The V gene lost 1 base and the J gene lost 7 bases, with 16 bases spanning the gap. The CDR3 sequence is 15 residues long. Germline loops: CDR1 KGHSH, CDR2 LQKENI. The CDR3 here is CASSPLSGGDRTQYF. The CDR3 region has the DNA TGTGCCAGCTCACCACTCTCAGGCGGGGATCGGACCCAGTACTTC.

This clone has just a few counts. This chain links TRBV5-1 with TRBJ2-1; D not resolved. CDR3 length: 17 residues. Germline assignment: CDR1 SGHRS and CDR2 YFSETQ. V was trimmed by 6 bases and J by 0 bases, leaving 19 bases between them. The CDR3 nucleotides read TGCGCCAGCACCCCCGCGGCCCCGGGTCCCTCCTACAATGAGCAGTTCTTC. Its translation: CASTPAAPGPSYNEQFF.

This sequence joins TRBV19 and TRBJ2-3, with 7 bases aligning to TRBD2. CDR3 size: 14 residues. CDR1 is LNHDA and CDR2 is SQIVND in the germline V gene (reference sequence). V shed 5 bases, J shed 4 bases, and the junction held 6 bases outside the gene matches. The CDR3 DNA reads as TGTGCCAGTAGTTCGCAGGGAGGGCCAGATACGCAGTATTTT. It codes for CASSSQGGPDTQYF.

The table lists this clone with a count of one. Here the CDR3 reads CASSNDGSGELFF. DNA of the CDR3: TGTGCCAGCAGTAACGACGGATCCGGGGAGCTGTTTTTT. The gene calls are TRBV2 and TRBJ2-2; no clear D gene. Deletions cut 5 bases from V and 6 bases from J, with 10 bases between. Germline V gives CDR1 SNHLY, CDR2 FYNNEI. This CDR3 has 13 amino acids.

This clone has a single count. The chain has TRBV19 and TRBJ2-3; 8 bases align to TRBD2. Germline trimming cut 7 bases from V and 6 bases from J; bases unmatched to any gene: 12. This CDR3 contains 15 residues. CDR1 LNHDA and CDR2 SQIVND come from the germline V gene (reference sequence). The CDR3 sequence is CASTNSPSGLDTQYF. The CDR3 DNA reads as TGTGCCAGTACAAATTCCCCTAGCGGGCTGGATACGCAGTATTTT.

This chain uses TRBV3-1 (or the pseudogene TRBV3-2) with TRBJ2-1; D gene unclear. The CDR3 is 14 amino acids. From germline, CDR1 is LGHDT and CDR2 YNNKEL (reference sequence). Between the trimmed V and J ends, which lost 1 base and 2 bases, there was a span of 6 bases. CDR3 nucleotide sequence: TGTGCCAGCAGCCAAGCTCGGGCCTACAATGAGCAGTTCTTC. Protein: CASSQARAYNEQFF.

The V call is TRBV3-1 (or the pseudogene TRBV3-2), the J call TRBJ1-2; a weak D match, TRBD1 (5 bases). The CDR3 length is 15 residues. Germline V gene lookup returns CDR1 LGHDT and CDR2 YNNKEL (reference sequence). V dropped 0 bases and J dropped 5 bases, with 13 bases sitting between them. The CDR3: CASSQEGVIGYGYTF. CDR3 in DNA: TGTGCCAGCAGCCAAGAGGGGGTCATAGGGTATGGCTACACCTTC.

V and J are TRBV21-1 and TRBJ2-1; TRBD2 is the table's D call, not checked against the DNA. TRBV21-1 is noted as a pseudogene. CDR3 length equals 17 residues. The CDR3 nucleotides are TGTGCCAGCAGCAAAACCCGAGCGGGCTCCTCCTACAATGAGCAGTTCTTC. It specifies CASSKTRAGSSYNEQFF.

The sample holds one count of this clone. The DNA of the CDR3 is TGTGCCAGTAGTATAAGGCAGGGGGATGGTACAGATACGCAGTATTTT. Residues: CASSIRQGDGTDTQYF. V usage is TRBV19 and J usage is TRBJ2-3, with TRBD1 identical over 7 bases. Per germline, CDR1 LNHDA and CDR2 SQIVND (reference sequence). V dropped 2 bases and J dropped 3; count of bases not matched to a gene: 8. This CDR3 has 16 amino acids.

The chain carries TRBV6-2 or TRBV6-3 and TRBJ1-1, with 7 bases lining up with TRBD1. The CDR3 consists of 13 residues. Germline CDR1 is MNHEY and CDR2 is SVGEGT. V trimming: 6 bases; J trimming: 4 bases; junction bases outside the gene matches: 5. CDR3 in DNA: TGTGCCAGCAGCCCGACAGGGAGCACTGAAGCTTTCTTT. As protein: CASSPTGSTEAFF.

This sequence joins TRBV5-4 and TRBJ2-7; 11 nucleotides match TRBD1. The CDR3 spans 15 residues. Germline values: CDR1 SGHNT, CDR2 YYREEE (reference sequence). J lost 3 bases, V lost 4 bases, and 6 bases had no gene match. CDR3 sequence: CASSRTGTGGYEQYF. The CDR3 nucleotides read TGTGCCAGCAGCCGAACCGGGACAGGGGGCTACGAGCAGTACTTC.

The J gene is TRBJ2-7, the V gene TRBV6-5; TRBD2 aligns across 8 bases. The V segment lost 2 bases and the J segment 2 bases; nucleotides outside the gene matches: 5. This CDR3 has 15 amino acids. Looked up from germline, CDR1 is MNHEY and CDR2 is SVGAGI. The CDR3 here is CASSYTAGGAYEQYF. The CDR3 region has the DNA TGTGCCAGCAGTTACACAGCCGGGGGGGCCTACGAGCAGTACTTC.